This T cell receptor beta chain emerged from a study of PD-L1 blockade in urothelial cancer. J lost 1 base, V lost 5 bases, and 1 base had no gene match. This CDR3 contains 14 residues. From germline, CDR1 is MNHEY and CDR2 SVGAGI. Assay used: immunoSEQ multiplex PCR; TCRdb lists only in-frame clones, some missing. Altogether about 56,000 clones are present, approximately 85% being singletons, with the ten largest covering approximately 14%. Time point in this sample: pretreatment peripheral blood. Concerning this clone itself: The sample has other DNA sequences that encode this CDR3 too.

The chain has TRBV6-5 and TRBJ2-2; TRBD1 agrees at 7 bases. Sample: PBMCs, taken around atezolizumab (anti-PD-L1) treatment. This TCR was sampled from a man between 65 and 80 years old with urothelial cancer. CDR3 nucleotide sequence: TGTGCCAGCAGTCGGACAGGGAACACCGGGGAGCTGTTTTTT. It encodes CASSRTGNTGELFF.